The subject of this entry is one T cell receptor (beta chain). Time point in this sample: pretreatment peripheral blood. Urothelial carcinoma affected the patients, and it was locally advanced or metastatic. Each PCR contained spiked-in synthetic TCR analog templates. The table came from immunoSEQ multiplex PCR; TCRdb's copy has only in-frame clones and leaves some out. The sample carries roughly 16,000 clones, 89% recorded once. The data were obtained in a study of PD-L1 blockade in urothelial cancer. The overall study: The year 2014 saw patients start atezolizumab, 1,200 mg intravenously every 3 weeks.

This CDR3 has 13 residues. CDR1 SEHNR and CDR2 FQNEAQ come from the germline V gene (reference sequence). J lost 1 base, V lost 10 bases, and 5 bases had no gene match. This TCR came from a man in his 70s with urothelial cancer. The input for sequencing was PBMCs, taken around atezolizumab (anti-PD-L1) treatment. This rearrangement joins TRBV7-9 to TRBJ2-5; TRBD1 matches at 8 bases. This chain's CDR3 is CATQTGGQETQYF. CDR3 DNA sequence: TGTGCCACCCAAACAGGGGGCCAAGAGACCCAGTACTTC. Filled out from reference TRBV7-9 and TRBJ2-5, the complete variable domain reads DTGVSQNPRHKITKRGQNVTFRCDPISEHNRLYWYRQTLGQGPEFLTYFQNEAQLEKSRLLSDRFSAERPKGSFSTLEIQRTEQGDSAMYLCATQTGGQETQYFGPGTRLLVL.